This TCR beta chain was captured in a study of identifying expanded T cells in peripheral blood. Sequencing used immunoSEQ multiplex PCR; TCRdb keeps in-frame clones, though not all of them. The data show 120,000 or so clones, over 65% seen once. This clone was observed a few times. The source material was blood. This clonotype was obtained from a person between 18 and 75 years old in good health.

In DNA, the CDR3 is TGTGCCAGCAGCTGGACAGTTGAAGCTTTCTTT. Encoded protein: CASSWTVEAFF. The V gene is TRBV13, the J gene TRBJ1-1; possibly TRBD1 for D (6 bases). This CDR3 region has 11 residues. Per the germline V gene, CDR1 is PRHDT and CDR2 is FYEKMQ (reference sequence). V was clipped by 4 bases and J by 7 bases, with 7 bases between them. Full variable domain (rest looked up from reference TRBV13 and TRBJ1-1): AAGVIQSPRHLIKEKRETATLKCYPIPRHDTVYWYQQGPGQDPQFLISFYEKMQSDKGSIPDRFSAQQFSDYHSELNMSSLELGDSALYFCASSWTVEAFFGQGTRLTVV.